These 4 T cell receptor beta chains were sequenced from one sample in a study of blood T cell repertoires in COVID-19. Profiling relied on immunoSEQ multiplex PCR, and the TCRdb table lists in-frame clones only, not all of them. The table has hundreds of thousands of clones, just over 85% seen once; the top ten hold about 9.9%. Material: peripheral blood. The receptors stem from a man between 45 and 60 years old with COVID-19, enrolled during active disease.

This clone was seen just once. V usage is TRBV2 and J usage is TRBJ1-2; TRBD1 is a possible D gene (6 bases). Germline V gene lookup returns CDR1 SNHLY and CDR2 FYNNEI. The CDR3 totals 14 residues. Trimming stripped 6 bases from V and 3 bases from J, with 14 bases between. This CDR3 reads CASRATGNHYGYTF. The CDR3 DNA is TGTGCCAGCAGGGCCACAGGGAACCACTATGGCTACACCTTC.

This clone was observed a single time. The CDR3 sequence: CASSLALGQGAFTDTQYF. The CDR3 bases are TGTGCCAGCAGCTTAGCTCTAGGACAGGGGGCCTTCACAGATACGCAGTATTTT. The chain uses TRBV7-6 and TRBJ2-3; 11 bases line up with TRBD1. Germline V lookup: CDR1 SGHVS, CDR2 FNYEAQ. The CDR3 extends over 18 amino acids. Losses at the gene ends were 0 bases for V and 2 bases for J; bases not matched to a gene: 7.

Of note for this clone: One junction end disagrees with the germline gene, perhaps due to a read error. This chain links TRBV18 with TRBJ2-1; a possible D gene is TRBD2 (6 bases). This CDR3 comprises 15 residues. CDR1 KGHSH and CDR2 LQKENI come from the germline V gene. CDR3: CASSLWRDPSNQQFF. CDR3 coding DNA: TGTGCCAGCTCACTATGGAGGGACCCCAGCAATCAGCAGTTCTTC.

On this clone: The identical CDR3 is also encoded by other nucleotide sequences in the sample. The V and J genes are TRBV5-1 and TRBJ1-4; D ambiguous. Germline assignment: CDR1 SGHRS and CDR2 YFSETQ. Trimming pared 1 base from V and 0 bases from J, leaving 4 bases between. This CDR3 is built from 14 residues. CDR3 nucleotide sequence: TGCGCCAGCAGCTTGACAGCAACTAATGAAAAACTGTTTTTT. This gives the protein CASSLTATNEKLFF.